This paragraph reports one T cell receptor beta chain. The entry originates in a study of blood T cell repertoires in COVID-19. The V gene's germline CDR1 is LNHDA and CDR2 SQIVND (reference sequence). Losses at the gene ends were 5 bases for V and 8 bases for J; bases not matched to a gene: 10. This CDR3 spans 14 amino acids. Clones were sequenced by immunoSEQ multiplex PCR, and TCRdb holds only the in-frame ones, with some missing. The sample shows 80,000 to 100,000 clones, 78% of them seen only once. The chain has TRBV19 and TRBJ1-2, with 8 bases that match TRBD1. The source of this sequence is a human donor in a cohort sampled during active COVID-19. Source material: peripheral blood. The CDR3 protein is CASSVQGATLGYTF. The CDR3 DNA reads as TGTGCCAGTAGTGTCCAGGGGGCTACGCTGGGCTACACCTTC.